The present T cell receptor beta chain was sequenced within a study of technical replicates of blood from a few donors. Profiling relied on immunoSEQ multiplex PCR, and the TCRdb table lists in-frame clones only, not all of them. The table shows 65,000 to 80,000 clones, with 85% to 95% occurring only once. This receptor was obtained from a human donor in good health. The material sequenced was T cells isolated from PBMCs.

The CDR3 DNA follows: TGTGCCAGCAGCCGAGAGCCAGCGGGAGGGCCGGCCGGGGAGCTGTTTTTT. Translated, it gives CASSREPAGGPAGELFF. The chain recombines TRBV9 with TRBJ2-2, with 10 bases that match TRBD2. The V segment lost 4 bases and the J segment 6 bases; nucleotides outside the gene matches: 12. The CDR3 contains 17 residues. CDR1 and CDR2 from the germline V gene are SGDLS and YYNGEE.